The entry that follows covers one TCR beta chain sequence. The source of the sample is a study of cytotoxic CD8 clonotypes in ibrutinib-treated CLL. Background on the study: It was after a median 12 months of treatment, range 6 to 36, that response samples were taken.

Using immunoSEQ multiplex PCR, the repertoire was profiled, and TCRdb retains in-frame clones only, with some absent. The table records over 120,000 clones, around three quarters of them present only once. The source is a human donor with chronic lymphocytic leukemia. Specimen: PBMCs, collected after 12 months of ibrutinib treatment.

CDR3 sequence reads: CASSLFLRHNEQFF. As DNA, the CDR3 is TGTGCCAGCAGCTTGTTTCTTCGCCACAATGAGCAGTTCTTC. The chain recombines TRBV7-9 with TRBJ2-1; D gene ambiguous. The CDR3 runs to 14 residues. The germline CDR1 and CDR2 sequences are SEHNR and FQNEAQ (reference sequence). The V and J ends lost 3 bases and 5 bases respectively, with 11 bases between them. The variable domain in full, completed from reference TRBV7-9 and TRBJ2-1, reads DTGVSQNPRHKITKRGQNVTFRCDPISEHNRLYWYRQTLGQGPEFLTYFQNEAQLEKSRLLSDRFSAERPKGSFSTLEIQRTEQGDSAMYLCASSLFLRHNEQFFGPGTRLTVL.